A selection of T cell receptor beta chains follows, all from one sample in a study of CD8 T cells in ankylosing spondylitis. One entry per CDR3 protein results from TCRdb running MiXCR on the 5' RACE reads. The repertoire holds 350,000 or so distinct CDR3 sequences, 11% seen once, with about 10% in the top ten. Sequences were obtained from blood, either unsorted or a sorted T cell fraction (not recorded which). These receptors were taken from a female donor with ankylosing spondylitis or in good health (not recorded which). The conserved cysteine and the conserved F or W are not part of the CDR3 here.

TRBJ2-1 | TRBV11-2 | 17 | ASSSRSGTSAPRGHEQF
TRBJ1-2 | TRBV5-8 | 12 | ASLRGRAVYGYT
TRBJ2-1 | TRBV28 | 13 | ASSGYSGRDNEQF
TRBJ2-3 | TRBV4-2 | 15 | ASSPLKGEYGTDTQY
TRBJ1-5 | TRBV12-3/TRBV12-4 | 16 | ASSPPRPADLSNQPQH
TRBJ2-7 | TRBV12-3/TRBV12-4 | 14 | ASSRILTSGNYEQY
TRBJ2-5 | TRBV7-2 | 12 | ASSFLPAQETQY
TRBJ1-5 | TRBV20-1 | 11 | SASDRSNQPQH
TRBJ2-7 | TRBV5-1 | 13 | ASRAGTGVSYEQY
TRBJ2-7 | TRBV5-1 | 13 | ASSLNSGSGYEQY
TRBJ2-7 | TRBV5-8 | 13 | ASSLEFGDFDEQY
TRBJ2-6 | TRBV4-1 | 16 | ASSPRLAGSSGANVLT
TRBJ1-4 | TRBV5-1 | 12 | ASKIQGAGEKLF
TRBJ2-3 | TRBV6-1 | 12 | ASSWHSSTDTQY
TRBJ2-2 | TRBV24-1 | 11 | ATSDLLYGELF
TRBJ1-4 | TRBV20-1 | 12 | SARPGEGGEKLF
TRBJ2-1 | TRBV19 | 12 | ASSIGTSGVPVF
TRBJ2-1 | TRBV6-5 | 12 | ASSYSPARGEQF
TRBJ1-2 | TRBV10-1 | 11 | ASRHPTSSGYT
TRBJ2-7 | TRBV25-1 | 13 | ASRGDNGFYYEQY
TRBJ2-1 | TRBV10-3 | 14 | AISESGGRLYNEQF
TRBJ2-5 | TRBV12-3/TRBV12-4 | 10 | ASSTSVETQY
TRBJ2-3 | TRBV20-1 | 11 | SARGRVGDTQY
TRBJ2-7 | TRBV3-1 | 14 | ASSQPSDTATYEQY
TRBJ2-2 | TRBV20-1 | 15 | SARDRVRLDGTGELF
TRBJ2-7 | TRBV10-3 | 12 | AILRGTGVGEQY
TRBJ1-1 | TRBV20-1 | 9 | SAEENTEAF
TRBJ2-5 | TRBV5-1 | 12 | ASSPGTTKETQY
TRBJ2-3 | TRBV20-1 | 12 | SARVAESTDTQY
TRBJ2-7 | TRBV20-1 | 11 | SGREIPNYEQY
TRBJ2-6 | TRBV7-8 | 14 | ASKIPHHSGANVLT
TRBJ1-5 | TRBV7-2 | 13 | ASSLAGGSMVPQH
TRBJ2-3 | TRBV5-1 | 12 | ASRNQRSTDTQY